This note documents a single TCR beta chain sequence. This clonotype was picked up a small number of times. The clone's antigen remains unknown. One base away there is no much larger clone; base qualities are not given. The data stem from a study of T-cell reconstitution after alpha-beta-depleted transplantation in children listed by TCRdb under 2016. Looking at the study overall: The study quantitatively tracked T-cell immune reconstitution after TCRalphabeta/CD19-depleted allogeneic hematopoietic cell transplantation in children using TCR repertoire profiling.

V is pruned by 4 bases and J by 7 bases, leaving 7 bases of the junction without a gene match. In the germline V gene (reference sequence), CDR1 corresponds to DFQATT and CDR2 to SNEGSKA. The cysteine opens and the phenylalanine closes a CDR3 of 16 amino acids. The only DNA kept is the CDR3, 48 bases in frame from the first base. Library method: PCR. Instrument used: Illumina HiSeq 2500. TCR library preparation used molecular barcoding, with unique molecular identifiers applied to normalize quantification of the TCRbeta repertoire. The raw public reads went through TCRdb reprocessing: fastp at Q25, MiXCR clone calling, in-frame beta chains kept. When rows share a CDR3 protein, they turn into one entry using the most common DNA and genes. The sample table shows more than 450,000 distinct CDR3 sequences, and approximately 16% are seen once. The ten most abundant clones make up 3.3% of the sample.

The rearranged chain carries TRBV20-1 and TRBJ2-1; 16 bases in the junction line up with TRBD2. Here the sequenced sample was PBMCs from the stem cell graft donor, taken from the stem cell graft. The clonotype originates from a human donor who donated a stem cell graft to a child with acute lymphoblastic leukemia. The CDR3 in this case is CSAKGLAGGGGNEQFF. In nucleotides, the sequence is TGCAGTGCTAAGGGACTAGCGGGAGGGGGGGGTAATGAGCAGTTCTTC.